This is a list of T cell receptor beta chains from one sample in a study of blood T cell repertoires in COVID-19. Method: immunoSEQ multiplex PCR; TCRdb's copy keeps in-frame clones and lacks some. The data show about 53,000 clones, with 81% seen just once and 20% to 25% held by the top ten. Sequencing was performed on peripheral blood. The receptors shown here come from a woman older than 75 with COVID-19, enrolled during active disease. Both conserved end residues are part of each CDR3.

CDR3 length: 13; V gene: TRBV21-1; CDR3 protein: CAFLAGRHYEQYF
CDR3 length: 15; V gene: TRBV19; CDR3 protein: CASSRLRQGGYEQYF
CDR3 length: 15; V gene: TRBV7-6; CDR3 protein: CASSLELAGPNEQFF
CDR3 length: 15; V gene: TRBV2; CDR3 protein: CASSVLLFSNQPQHF
CDR3 length: 16; V gene: TRBV7-3; CDR3 protein: CASSSRGVASTDTQYF
CDR3 length: 16; V gene: TRBV4-1; CDR3 protein: CASSQGDGRGNQPQHF
CDR3 length: 18; V gene: TRBV27; CDR3 protein: CASSLWGPGLAGTDTQYF
CDR3 length: 15; V gene: TRBV21-1; CDR3 protein: CASSKGPYMNTEAFF
CDR3 length: 18; V gene: TRBV10-2; CDR3 protein: CASSEEASGSSATDTQYF
CDR3 length: 15; V gene: TRBV6-5; CDR3 protein: CASSQAWTGDSPLHF
CDR3 length: 13; V gene: TRBV2; CDR3 protein: CASSGDIIYEQYF
CDR3 length: 16; V gene: TRBV27; CDR3 protein: CASSILGLAGVNEQYF
CDR3 length: 15; V gene: TRBV4-1; CDR3 protein: CASSLGSGGQETQYF
CDR3 length: 14; V gene: TRBV30; CDR3 protein: CACLLGSGANVLTF
CDR3 length: 13; V gene: TRBV7-8; CDR3 protein: CASSLPQGYEQFF
CDR3 length: 13; V gene: TRBV27; CDR3 protein: CASSLSGGYEQYF
CDR3 length: 13; V gene: TRBV28; CDR3 protein: CASSFPRDGGYTF
CDR3 length: 16; V gene: TRBV5-1; CDR3 protein: CASRTQGYRNTDTQYF
CDR3 length: 13; V gene: TRBV18; CDR3 protein: CASSPPGGNEQFF
CDR3 length: 15; V gene: TRBV19; CDR3 protein: CASTYLAGGMYEQFF
CDR3 length: 14; V gene: TRBV6-5; CDR3 protein: CATVGLAEHNEQFF
CDR3 length: 16; V gene: TRBV12-5; CDR3 protein: CASGLDSGGWNTEAFF
CDR3 length: 15; V gene: TRBV19; CDR3 protein: CASSPSGSGTDTQYF
CDR3 length: 14; V gene: TRBV11-2; CDR3 protein: CASSLRGNTGELFF
CDR3 length: 18; V gene: TRBV15; CDR3 protein: CATSRTSAAGGFTDTQYF
CDR3 length: 17; V gene: TRBV28; CDR3 protein: CASRPSPGTGVGYGYTF
CDR3 length: 17; V gene: TRBV11-2; CDR3 protein: CASSLVLAGVGGDTQYF
CDR3 length: 17; V gene: TRBV19; CDR3 protein: CASSGGDRVSGANVLTF
CDR3 length: 12; V gene: TRBV15; CDR3 protein: CATSRGRAEAFF
CDR3 length: 16; V gene: TRBV7-8; CDR3 protein: CASTLAGVGRGYEQYF
CDR3 length: 15; V gene: TRBV14; CDR3 protein: CASSITGIAWYEQFF
CDR3 length: 15; V gene: TRBV18; CDR3 protein: CASSPPGQQAYEQYF
CDR3 length: 16; V gene: TRBV7-9; CDR3 protein: CASSPLNPSSYNEQFF
CDR3 length: 13; V gene: TRBV27; CDR3 protein: CASQSTGVSGYTF
CDR3 length: 17; V gene: TRBV5-1; CDR3 protein: CASSSRALGSYNSPLHF
CDR3 length: 15; V gene: TRBV9; CDR3 protein: CASSTRRQGREKLFF
CDR3 length: 14; V gene: TRBV12-2; CDR3 protein: CASRSGSGANVLTF
CDR3 length: 13; V gene: TRBV9; CDR3 protein: CASSASGNSPLHF
CDR3 length: 13; V gene: TRBV5-4; CDR3 protein: CASRRESDNEQFF
CDR3 length: 13; V gene: TRBV18; CDR3 protein: CASAGSQNTEAFF
CDR3 length: 15; V gene: TRBV2; CDR3 protein: CASSDTGANTGELFF
CDR3 length: 16; V gene: TRBV24-1; CDR3 protein: CATSAIGREIGETQYF
CDR3 length: 15; V gene: TRBV6-2/TRBV6-3; CDR3 protein: CASSAPGQVNYEQYF
CDR3 length: 13; V gene: TRBV19; CDR3 protein: CATRGVSGNTIYF
CDR3 length: 14; V gene: TRBV3-1/TRBV3-2; CDR3 protein: CASSQGTGTYGYTF